This T cell receptor beta chain was retrieved from a study of shared clonotypes between healthy human individuals. Study conclusions and caveats: It was the few donors that limited the genetic and exposure-history diversity represented.

V dropped 6 bases and J dropped 5; count of bases not matched to a gene: 4. This CDR3 is 13 amino acids long. Germline CDR1 is SNHLY and CDR2 is FYNNEI. The sample holds many counts of this clone. Its specificity is not known. Everyone who donated was a Caucasian adult who lived in Nashville, Tennessee. Each subset's genomic DNA was shared equally among a number of immunoSEQ plates. Source study methods: Owing to the provision of junction-only sequences devoid of quality scores by immunoSEQ, filtering differed. TCRdb's copy holds only in-frame clones and misses some; the assay was immunoSEQ multiplex PCR. V, J and clone size were drawn from that table, and D and trimming were deduced from the DNA. The sample contains roughly 490,000 clones, about 79% of which appear only once.

This sequence joins TRBV2 and TRBJ2-3, with TRBD2 matching 8 bases. The sequence derives from a woman in her thirties or forties in good health. Some clones in this sample may be carry-over from other donors' samples. Input material: PBMCs. The CDR3, as DNA: TGTGCCAGCAGAAGCGGGAGTCAAGATACGCAGTATTTT. It yields the protein CASRSGSQDTQYF.